This TCR beta chain is from a study of shared clonotypes between healthy human individuals. Germline CDR1 WNHNN, CDR2 SYGVQD (reference sequence). J lost 3 bases, V lost 2 bases, and 6 bases had no gene match. The CDR3 runs 15 residues. Method: immunoSEQ multiplex PCR; TCRdb's copy keeps in-frame clones and lacks some. The sample lists roughly 1,500,000 clones; around 98% were seen once. Sequencing was carried out using naive CD4+ T cells sorted from blood. Subset given: CD45RA+ positively selected. The clonotype originates from a man aged 25 to 40 in good health. The J gene is TRBJ2-7, the V gene TRBV10-1; 8 bases agree with TRBD2. Written as DNA, the CDR3 is TGCGCCAGCAGTGAGGGTAGCGGGAAAAGCTACGAGCAGTACTTC. This codes for CASSEGSGKSYEQYF.